The clone carrying this T cell receptor (beta chain) was detected only once. Per the original methods: Amplification from reference gene primers served as the basis for estimated nucleated cell counts. The data were produced by immunoSEQ multiplex PCR, yet TCRdb's version contains in-frame clones alone and is incomplete. That table is the source of V, J and clone size, and D and trimming were worked out from the DNA. The table has about 220,000 clones, 80% to 90% seen once. The data belong to a study of blood T cell repertoires in COVID-19. Study-level background: The cDNA or gDNA used as material had been derived from T cells, B-cell-depleted T cells, or PBMCs.

The receptor was isolated from a man aged 50-59 years who had recovered from COVID-19. Sequences were obtained from peripheral blood.

The CDR3 nucleotides read TGTGCCAGTACCATGTGGGGCGGCCATAGCAATCAGCCCCAGCATTTT. Its translation: CASTMWGGHSNQPQHF. The chain is built from TRBV19 and TRBJ1-5; D possibly corresponds to TRBD1 (5 bases). Trimming removed 7 bases from V and 0 bases from J, with 16 bases in between. This CDR3 spans 16 amino acids. Germline assignment: CDR1 LNHDA and CDR2 SQIVND (reference sequence).